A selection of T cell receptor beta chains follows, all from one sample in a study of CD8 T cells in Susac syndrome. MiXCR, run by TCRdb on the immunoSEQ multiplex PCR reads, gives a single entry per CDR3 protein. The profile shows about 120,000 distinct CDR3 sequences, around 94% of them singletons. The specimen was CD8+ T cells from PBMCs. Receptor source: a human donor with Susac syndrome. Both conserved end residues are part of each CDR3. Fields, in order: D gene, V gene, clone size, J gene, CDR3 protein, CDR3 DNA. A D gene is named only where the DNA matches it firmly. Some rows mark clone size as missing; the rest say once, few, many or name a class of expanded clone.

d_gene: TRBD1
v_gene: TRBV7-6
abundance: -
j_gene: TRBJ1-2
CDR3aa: CASSLGTGTGVDYGYTF
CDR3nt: TGTGCCAGCAGCTTGGGTACCGGGACAGGGGTGGACTATGGCTACACCTTC

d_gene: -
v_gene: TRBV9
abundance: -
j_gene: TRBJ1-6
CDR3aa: CASSVFRGGNSPLHF
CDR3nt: TGTGCCAGCAGCGTATTTAGGGGAGGTAATTCACCCCTCCACTTT

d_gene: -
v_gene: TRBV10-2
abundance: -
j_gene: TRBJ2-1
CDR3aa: CASSESLGGYNEQFF
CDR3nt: TGCGCCAGCAGTGAGTCCCTAGGGGGGTACAATGAGCAGTTCTTC

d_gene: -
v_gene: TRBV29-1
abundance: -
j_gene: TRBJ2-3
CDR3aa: CSDAPAIPQYF
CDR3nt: TGCAGCGACGCACCGGCGATTCCGCAGTATTTT

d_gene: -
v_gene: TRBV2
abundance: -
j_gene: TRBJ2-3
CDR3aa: CAPAETDTQYF
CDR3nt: TGTGCTCCTGCGGAGACAGATACGCAGTATTTT

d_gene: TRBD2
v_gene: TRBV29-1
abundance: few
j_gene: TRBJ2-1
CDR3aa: CSVGVDSGNEQFF
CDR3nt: TGCAGCGTTGGGGTCGACAGCGGGAATGAGCAGTTTTTC

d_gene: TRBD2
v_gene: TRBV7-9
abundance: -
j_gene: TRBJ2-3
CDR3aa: CASSWGGYTDTQYF
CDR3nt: TGTGCCAGCAGCTGGGGAGGGTACACAGATACGCAGTATTTT

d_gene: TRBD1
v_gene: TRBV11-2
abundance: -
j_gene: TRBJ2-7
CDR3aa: CASSPPGQPYEQYF
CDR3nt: TGTGCCAGCAGCCCCCCGGGACAGCCCTACGAGCAGTACTTC

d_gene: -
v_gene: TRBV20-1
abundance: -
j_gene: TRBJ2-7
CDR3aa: CSARTLNSYEQYF
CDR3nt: TGCAGTGCCCGGACCTTAAACTCCTACGAGCAGTACTTC

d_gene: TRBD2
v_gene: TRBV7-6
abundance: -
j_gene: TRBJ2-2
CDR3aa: CASSLQTSGGLNTGELFF
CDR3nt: TGTGCCAGCAGCCTTCAGACTAGCGGGGGCCTCAACACCGGGGAGCTGTTTTTT

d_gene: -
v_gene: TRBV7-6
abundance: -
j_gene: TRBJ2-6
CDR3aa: CASSLSFGSGANVLTF
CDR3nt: TGTGCCAGCAGCTTAAGCTTCGGCTCTGGGGCCAACGTCCTGACTTTC

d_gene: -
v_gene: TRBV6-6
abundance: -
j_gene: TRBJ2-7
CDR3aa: CASNEGVNEQYF
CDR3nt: TGTGCCAGCAACGAGGGGGTTAACGAGCAGTACTTC

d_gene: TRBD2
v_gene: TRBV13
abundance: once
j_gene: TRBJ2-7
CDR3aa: CASSRRGGEQYF
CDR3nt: TGTGCCAGCAGCCGCCGGGGGGGCGAGCAGTACTTC

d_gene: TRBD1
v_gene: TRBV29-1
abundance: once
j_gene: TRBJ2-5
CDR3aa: CSVTTGGEETQYF
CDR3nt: TGCAGCGTCACGACAGGGGGAGAAGAGACCCAGTACTTC

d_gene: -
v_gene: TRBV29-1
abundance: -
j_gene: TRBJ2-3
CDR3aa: CSGEDGTPPNTQYF
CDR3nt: TGCAGCGGAGAAGATGGGACACCGCCAAATACGCAGTATTTT

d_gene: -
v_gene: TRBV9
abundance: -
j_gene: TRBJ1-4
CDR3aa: CASSGEGKLFF
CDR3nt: TGTGCCAGCAGCGGGGAGGGAAAACTGTTTTTT

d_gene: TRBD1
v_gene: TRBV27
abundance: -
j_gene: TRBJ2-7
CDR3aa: CASSLDRVGEQYF
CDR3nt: TGTGCCAGCAGTTTAGACAGGGTTGGCGAGCAGTACTTC

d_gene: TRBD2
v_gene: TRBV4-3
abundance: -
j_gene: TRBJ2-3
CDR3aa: CASSQDGDSGGPTYTDTQYF
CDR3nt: TGCGCCAGCAGCCAAGATGGGGATAGCGGGGGCCCCACGTACACAGATACGCAGTATTTT

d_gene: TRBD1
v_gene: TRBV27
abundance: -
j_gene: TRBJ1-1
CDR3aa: CASSSPGQGAQSEAFF
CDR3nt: TGTGCCAGCAGTTCCCCGGGACAGGGGGCGCAGAGTGAAGCTTTCTTT

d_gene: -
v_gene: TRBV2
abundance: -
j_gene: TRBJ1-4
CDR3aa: CASSEWDEKLFF
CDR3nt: TGTGCCAGCAGTGAATGGGATGAAAAACTGTTTTTT

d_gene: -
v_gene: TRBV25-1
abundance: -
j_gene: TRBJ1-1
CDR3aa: CAVPPVNTEAFF
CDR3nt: TGTGCCGTACCCCCAGTGAACACTGAAGCTTTCTTT

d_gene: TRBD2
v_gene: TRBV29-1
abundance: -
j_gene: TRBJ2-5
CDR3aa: CSVEERGGAEETQYF
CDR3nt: TGCAGCGTTGAAGAGCGCGGGGGGGCCGAGGAGACCCAGTACTTC

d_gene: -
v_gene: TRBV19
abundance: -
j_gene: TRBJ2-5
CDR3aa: CASSVWTDQETQYF
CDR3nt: TGTGCCAGTAGTGTTTGGACAGATCAAGAGACCCAGTACTTC

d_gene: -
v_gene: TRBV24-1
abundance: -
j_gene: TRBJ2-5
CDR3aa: CATSDLQGGKTQYF
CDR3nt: TGTGCCACCAGTGATTTACAGGGCGGAAAGACCCAGTACTTC

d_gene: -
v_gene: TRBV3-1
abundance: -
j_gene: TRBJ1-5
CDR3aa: CASSQLPEGNQPQHF
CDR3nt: TGTGCCAGCAGCCAACTCCCGGAGGGCAATCAGCCCCAGCATTTT

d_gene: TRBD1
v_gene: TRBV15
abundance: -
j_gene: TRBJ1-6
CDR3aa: CATSSDRVSPLHF
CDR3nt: TGTGCCACCAGCAGTGACAGGGTTTCACCCCTCCACTTT

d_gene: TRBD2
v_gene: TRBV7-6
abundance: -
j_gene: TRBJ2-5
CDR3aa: CASSFGLALTETQYF
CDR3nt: TGTGCCAGCAGCTTTGGACTAGCGCTGACGGAGACCCAGTACTTC

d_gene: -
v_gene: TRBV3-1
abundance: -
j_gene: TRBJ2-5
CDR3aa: CASRRKGTFQETQYF
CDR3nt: TGTGCCAGCAGACGCAAAGGGACGTTCCAAGAGACCCAGTACTTC

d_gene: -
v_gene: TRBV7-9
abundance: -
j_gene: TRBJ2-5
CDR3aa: CASSLLGGPGETQYF
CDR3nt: TGTGCCAGCAGCTTATTAGGGGGGCCGGGAGAGACCCAGTACTTC